This passage covers 27 T cell receptor beta chains from one sample sequenced in a study of glioma-infiltrating T cells (dated by TCRdb to between 2015 and 2016). The sequencing machine was an Illumina MiSeq. TCR alpha and beta CDR3 regions were amplified with the iRepertoire nested amplicon-rescue multiplex PCR (arm-PCR) platform from RNA. TCRdb reran the public reads through fastp at Q25 and MiXCR, keeping productive beta chains. Identical CDR3 protein sequences are pooled into one entry, listed with their most common genes and DNA. This sample comprises roughly 350,000 distinct CDR3 sequences, roughly two fifths of them detected only once. Together, the top ten hold more than 10% of the sample. Source material: glioma tissue, nonneoplastic brain tissue, or PBMCs (not recorded which). The source of these receptors is a human donor with low-grade glioma or glioblastoma, undergoing nonglioma brain surgery, or in good health (not recorded which).

In its sample, this clonotype was seen once. At one end, the junction sequence differs from germline, possibly due to a read error. The chain is built from TRBV4-1 and TRBJ2-7; 9 bases are shared with TRBD2. CDR3 length: 15 residues. Germline-derived CDR1 and CDR2 are MGHRA and YSYEKL. The CDR3 spells CASRQGETSGTEQYF. The CDR3 DNA follows: TGCGCCAGCAGGCAAGGGGAGACTAGCGGAACCGAGCAGTACTTC.

Many counts were recorded for this clonotype. The V and J genes are TRBV27 and TRBJ2-7; the D gene is possibly TRBD2 (6 bases). V was shortened by 5 bases and J by 9 bases, with 14 bases between the two germline ends. The germline CDR1 and CDR2 sequences are MNHEY and SMNVEV (reference sequence). The CDR3 loop spans 12 amino acids. This CDR3 reads CASSPPRGMQYF. CDR3 coding DNA: TGTGCCAGCAGTCCGCCTCGGGGGATGCAGTACTTC.

This clonotype has more than one count but fewer than ten. V usage is TRBV7-9 and J usage is TRBJ1-1; no reliable D call. The CDR3 has 13 amino acids. V was shortened by 3 bases and J by 3 bases, with 8 bases between the two germline ends. CDR1 is SEHNR, CDR2 FQNEAQ, per germline (reference sequence). Written as DNA, the CDR3 is TGTGCCAGCAGCTTTGGGGAGCACACTGAAGCTTTCTTT. Translated, it gives CASSFGEHTEAFF.

The table lists this clonotype with a count of one. A much more abundant neighbour one base away suggests this may be a read error. This CDR3 is missing its conserved last phenylalanine or tryptophan, likely due to a read error. The genes are TRBV15 and TRBJ2-7; D is unclear. Germline loops: CDR1 LNHNV, CDR2 YYDKDF (reference sequence). This CDR3 is built from 13 residues. The V end lost 0 bases, the J end lost 4 bases, and 7 bases lay between the germline ends. The CDR3 loop is CATSRDWTYEQYL. CDR3 bases: TGTGCCACCAGCAGAGATTGGACGTACGAGCAGTACCTC.

This clonotype occurred a few times. V gene TRBV29-1 combines with J gene TRBJ2-7, with D unresolved. The CDR3 contains 15 residues. Trimming shortened V by 0 bases and J by 0 bases, and 12 bases separated the two germline ends. Germline V gives CDR1 SQVTM, CDR2 ANQGSEA. DNA of the CDR3: TGCAGCGTTGAAGATGAAAAGGCAGGCTCCTACGAGCAGTACTTC. It specifies CSVEDEKAGSYEQYF.

Turning to this clonotype: Being one base from a much bigger clone, this may be a read error. The chain uses TRBV6-1 and TRBJ2-3; 8 bases map to TRBD2. The germline V gene encodes CDR1 MNHNS and CDR2 SASEGT. The CDR3 sequence is 15 residues long. The CDR3 sequence: CASSPLLAVTNTQYF. In DNA form, the CDR3 reads TGTGCCAGCAGTCCTCTACTAGCGGTCACAAATACGCAGTATTTT.

J is TRBJ2-5 and V is TRBV20-1, with TRBD1 identical over 9 bases. This CDR3 has 13 amino acids. Germline lookup yields CDR1 DFQATT and CDR2 SNEGSKA (reference sequence). The ends lost 5 bases at V and 4 bases at J; junction bases unmatched: 5. The DNA for the CDR3 is TGCAGTGCTGTACAGGGGGCGAGAGAGACCCAGTACTTC. Protein: CSAVQGARETQYF.

In this sample, this clonotype turned up a few times. J is TRBJ2-2 and V is TRBV6-1; 9 bases line up with TRBD1. CDR1 is MNHNS, CDR2 SASEGT, per germline. The CDR3 runs 12 residues. The V gene end was trimmed by 9 bases and the J gene end by 7 bases; junction bases not matched to a gene: 3. This CDR3 is CASTGGNGELFF. DNA of the CDR3: TGTGCCAGTACAGGGGGCAACGGGGAGCTGTTTTTT.

In this sample, this clonotype turned up a few times. The chain links TRBV19 to TRBJ2-1; 10 bases are a match to TRBD2. The CDR3 totals 16 residues. Germline V gene lookup returns CDR1 LNHDA and CDR2 SQIVND (reference sequence). V dropped 7 bases and J dropped 0; count of bases not matched to a gene: 6. The CDR3 region is CASTGAGGSSYNEQFF. CDR3 DNA: TGTGCCAGTACCGGAGCGGGGGGGAGCTCCTACAATGAGCAGTTCTTC.

Worth noting for this clonotype: Given a much more abundant clone one base away, this may be a read error. V is TRBV28 and J is TRBJ2-7; D is possibly TRBD1 or TRBD2 (5 bases each). The CDR3 has 14 amino acids. Looked up from germline, CDR1 is MDHEN and CDR2 is SYDVKM. DNA of the CDR3: TGTGCCAGCGGTTTTGATCAGGGACCGGGGGAGCAGTACTTC. Its translation: CASGFDQGPGEQYF.

CDR3 sequence (DNA): TGTGCCAGCAGCTTAGGTATAGGGACTCAGCCCCAGCATTTT. Translation gives CASSLGIGTQPQHF. This chain connects TRBV11-2 to TRBJ1-5; D possibly corresponds to TRBD1 (5 bases). Trimming removed 1 base at V and 6 bases at J, with 10 bases between. The V gene's germline CDR1 is SGHAT and CDR2 FQNNGV. CDR3 length: 14 residues.

Note on this clonotype: Compared with germline, one end of the junction differs, possibly owing to a read error. The chain links TRBV4-3 to TRBJ2-1; 7 nucleotides match TRBD1. The germline V gene encodes CDR1 LGHNA and CDR2 YSLEER. The CDR3 is 15 residues long. In DNA form, the CDR3 reads TGCGCCAGCGGCCAGAGGGGACAGAGAAACAATGAGCAGTTCTTC. As protein: CASGQRGQRNNEQFF.

This clonotype has more than one count but fewer than ten. V and J are TRBV19 and TRBJ1-5; D gene uncertain. CDR3 length equals 13 residues. Trimming stripped 10 bases from V and 6 bases from J, with 16 bases between. Per germline, CDR1 LNHDA and CDR2 SQIVND (reference sequence). In nucleotides, the CDR3 is TGTGCCACCTGGACCAGAATAGGTCAGCCCCAGCATTTT. It yields the protein CATWTRIGQPQHF.

Points on this clonotype: The conserved phenylalanine or tryptophan normally closing the CDR3 is absent here, so this likely arose from a read error. The chain employs TRBV20-1 and TRBJ2-1, with D unclear. Trimming stripped 0 bases from V and 2 bases from J, with 11 bases between. This CDR3 region has 15 residues. The germline gives CDR1 DFQATT, CDR2 SNEGSKA (reference sequence). CDR3 sequence: CSARDPVVTYNEQFI. In DNA, the CDR3 is TGCAGTGCTAGAGATCCGGTCGTCACCTACAATGAGCAGTTCATC.

This clonotype was found many times. The V gene is TRBV28, the J gene TRBJ2-7, with a tentative D call TRBD1 (6 bases). Germline values: CDR1 MDHEN, CDR2 SYDVKM. V was cut by 5 bases and J by 10 bases, with 15 bases left in between. The CDR3 covers 12 residues. CDR3: CASSVGQTEQYF. The CDR3 DNA is TGTGCCAGCAGTGTAGGACAGACCGAACAGTACTTC.

This clonotype was recorded a few times. The rearrangement links TRBV20-1 to TRBJ2-1; D remains unclear. This CDR3 region has 14 residues. The V gene's germline CDR1 is DFQATT and CDR2 SNEGSKA (reference sequence). Trimming shortened V by 5 bases and J by 7 bases, and 18 bases separated the two germline ends. The CDR3 bases are TGCAGTGCTCCCGGGCCCATAGTCCTGAATGAGCAGTTCTTC. Translating gives CSAPGPIVLNEQFF.

This clonotype was recorded a few times. The chain is built from TRBV27 and TRBJ2-7, with TRBD2 identical over 9 bases. V shed 5 bases, J shed 6 bases, and the junction held 2 bases outside the gene matches. The germline V gene has CDR1 MNHEY and CDR2 SMNVEV (reference sequence). The CDR3 consists of 12 residues. CDR3 sequence: CASSGLAREQYF. CDR3 nucleotide sequence: TGTGCCAGCAGTGGACTAGCGCGCGAGCAGTACTTC.

Note on this clonotype: A much larger clone differs from this one at a single base, so this may be a read error. The chain couples TRBV6-2 or TRBV6-3 to TRBJ1-1, with 7 bases lining up with TRBD1. The germline V gene has CDR1 MNHEY and CDR2 SVGEGT. Unmatched junction bases numbered 14, after V lost 5 bases and J lost 8 bases. The CDR3 consists of 15 residues. CDR3 in amino acids: CASSPGLTGQGEAFF. The DNA for the CDR3 is TGTGCCAGCAGTCCCGGACTGACAGGGCAAGGAGAAGCTTTCTTT.

In this sample, this clonotype turned up many times. This rearrangement joins TRBV6-1 to TRBJ1-1; D remains unclear. This CDR3 is 13 amino acids long. Germline lookup yields CDR1 MNHNS and CDR2 SASEGT. V lost 5 bases and J 1 base, leaving 8 bases between the germline ends. The CDR3 region has the DNA TGTGCCAGCAGTCTACCTTCGAACACTGAAGCTTTCTTT. It codes for CASSLPSNTEAFF.

To note about this clonotype: This sequence may be a read error, since a much larger clone differs from it by one base. The chain combines TRBV15 with TRBJ1-5; 7 bases match TRBD1. V shed 1 base, J shed 3 bases, and the junction held 12 bases outside the gene matches. Germline CDR1 and CDR2: LNHNV and YYDKDF (reference sequence). The CDR3 covers 18 residues. CDR3 sequence: CATSRGFRDRLSNQPQHF. DNA for the CDR3: TGTGCCACCAGCAGAGGATTCCGGGACAGACTATCCAATCAGCCCCAGCATTTT.

This clonotype was detected ten times or more. The J gene is TRBJ2-3, the V gene TRBV27, with TRBD2 as a possible D gene (5 bases). Trimming removed 6 bases at V and 4 bases at J, with 14 bases between. CDR3 length equals 14 residues. CDR1 is MNHEY and CDR2 is SMNVEV in the germline V gene (reference sequence). In DNA, the CDR3 is TGTGCCAGCAGGGGATTGGGAGAGGCAGATACGCAGTATTTT. Translation: CASRGLGEADTQYF.

The chain links TRBV27 to TRBJ2-4; possibly TRBD2 for D (5 bases). The CDR3 has 17 amino acids. The germline V gene has CDR1 MNHEY and CDR2 SMNVEV (reference sequence). Trimming removed 1 base at V and 6 bases at J, with 19 bases between. The CDR3 nucleotides are TGTGCCAGCAGTTTATTACCCCCCCCGGCGGGTATAAACATTCAGTACTTC. Translating it yields CASSLLPPPAGINIQYF.

About this clonotype: A read error may explain this, as a much larger clone is one base away. This chain connects TRBV20-1 to TRBJ2-2; weak D call: TRBD2 (5 bases). Germline CDR1 and CDR2: DFQATT and SNEGSKA (reference sequence). This CDR3 has 14 residues. The CDR3 protein is CSAIRSRNTGEMFF. For the CDR3, the DNA is TGCAGTGCAATCAGGTCGCGGAACACCGGGGAGATGTTTTTT.

This sequence joins TRBV19 and TRBJ2-3, with 7 bases fitting TRBD2. Trimming at V came to 9 bases and at J to 14 bases, leaving 29 bases not matched to a gene. There are 17 residues in the CDR3. Germline values: CDR1 LNHDA, CDR2 SQIVND (reference sequence). The CDR3 DNA reads TGTGCCAGCAGCTTGTGGATGACGGGAGGAATCACCGGGGAGCTGTATTTT. Translating it yields CASSLWMTGGITGELYF.

The V call is TRBV7-2, the J call TRBJ1-4; no clear D. Looked up from germline, CDR1 is SGHTA and CDR2 is FQGNSA. The germline V and J ends were trimmed by 5 bases and 5 bases, with 12 bases remaining between them. This CDR3 is built from 14 residues. The CDR3 is CASSPSGGNEKLFF. CDR3 nucleotide sequence: TGTGCCAGCAGCCCAAGCGGTGGGAATGAAAAACTGTTTTTT.

This clonotype was detected ten times or more. The chain couples TRBV6-6 to TRBJ2-2; D gene uncertain. V shed 2 bases and J shed 6 bases, with 7 bases lying between them. CDR1 MNHNY and CDR2 SVGAGI come from the germline V gene (reference sequence). This CDR3 has 13 residues. CDR3 in amino acids: CASSYTRPGELFF. The DNA of the CDR3 is TGTGCCAGCAGTTACACCAGGCCCGGGGAGCTGTTTTTT.

As to this clonotype: Just one base apart from a much larger clone, this may be a read error. The chain carries TRBV27 and TRBJ2-7; 9 bases align to TRBD2. This CDR3 comprises 14 residues. From germline, CDR1 is MNHEY and CDR2 SMNVEV (reference sequence). The junction had 7 bases not matched to a gene; V was cut back by 8 bases and J by 2 bases. The CDR3 DNA sequence: TGTGCCAGCTGCCGGACTAGCGCGACCTACGAGCAGTACTTC. Its protein product is CASCRTSATYEQYF.